The TCR beta chain under discussion was sequenced for a study of beta chain features in type 1 diabetes. Study results and caveats: Whether TCRB rearrangement is influenced by HLA type went unresolved here. Among type 1 diabetes patients, VDJ junctions had fewer insertions and more deletions.

Per donor, one heparinised blood draw averaged about 110 mL. Expressed TCRB transcripts were sequenced because the isolated RNA had all been reverse transcribed beforehand. Sequencing was performed with immunoSEQ multiplex PCR; in TCRdb, only in-frame clones are kept and a portion is missing. Of about 220,000 clones listed, approximately 10% were seen once; the top ten hold approximately 1.5%. The V gene end was trimmed by 1 base and the J gene end by 8 bases; junction bases not matched to a gene: 4. Germline CDR1 is SGHVS and CDR2 is FQNEAQ. This CDR3 has 14 residues. The sample holds a few counts of this clone. Antigen specificity is unknown.

Sequencing was carried out using central memory CD4+ T cells from blood. The sequence derives from a man aged 18-30 years in good health. The V and J genes are TRBV7-8 and TRBJ2-3; 9 positions match TRBD2. The CDR3 DNA is TGTGCCAGCAGCTTAGTAGCGGGAGAGGTTACGCAGTATTTT. Protein: CASSLVAGEVTQYF. Based on the CDR3 plus reference TRBV7-8 and TRBJ2-3, the full variable domain is GAGVSQSPRYKVAKRGQDVALRCDPISGHVSLFWYQQALGQGPEFLTYFQNEAQLDKSGLPSDRFFAERPEGSVSTLKIQRTQQEDSAVYLCASSLVAGEVTQYFGPGTRLTVL.